The next 27 T cell receptor beta chains were all read from a single sample in a study of cytomegalovirus exposure and HLA in healthy donors. Primers for the PCR totalled 60 Vbeta and 13 Jbeta. Generated by immunoSEQ multiplex PCR, the TCRdb table keeps only in-frame clones and is missing some. This repertoire comprises roughly 150,000 clones; its ten largest clones make up 1.5% to 2%. The sequenced material came from PBMCs. These receptors were taken from a woman between 50 and 59 years old in good health and CMV-seronegative.

DNA for the CDR3: TGTGCCAGCAGCTTGGACCAGGCTTACACTGAAGCTTTCTTT. Encoded protein: CASSLDQAYTEAFF. This chain links TRBV5-4 with TRBJ1-1, with D unresolved. The CDR3 loop spans 14 amino acids. The germline V and J ends were trimmed by 0 bases and 3 bases, with 9 bases remaining between them. Germline CDR1 reads SGHNT; CDR2 reads YYREEE (reference sequence).

The chain couples TRBV5-1 to TRBJ1-1; D possibly corresponds to TRBD1 (6 bases). The CDR3 runs 13 residues. V gave up 0 bases and J gave up 7 bases, with 10 bases separating them. Germline V CDR1 and CDR2: SGHRS, YFSETQ. The CDR3 coding sequence is TGCGCCAGCAGCTTGGAGGACAGCCTTGAAGCTTTCTTT. Translation gives CASSLEDSLEAFF.

The V gene is TRBV30, the J gene TRBJ2-1, with D perhaps TRBD2 (5 bases). CDR1 is GTSNPN and CDR2 is SVGIG in the germline V gene (reference sequence). The CDR3 runs to 11 residues. The V and J ends lost 5 bases and 6 bases respectively, with 8 bases between them. The CDR3 spells CAWAGGNEQFF. Here the CDR3 DNA reads TGTGCCTGGGCCGGAGGCAATGAGCAGTTCTTC.

This rearrangement joins TRBV5-6 to TRBJ2-7; 10 bases are shared with TRBD1. CDR1 SGHDT and CDR2 YYEEEE come from the germline V gene. The CDR3 sequence is 14 residues long. The junction had 8 bases not matched to a gene; V was cut back by 4 bases and J by 7 bases. CDR3 region: CASSPGTGVGEQYF. In DNA form, the CDR3 reads TGTGCCAGCAGCCCAGGGACAGGGGTGGGGGAGCAGTACTTC.

The chain links TRBV5-1 to TRBJ2-5, with 7 positions matching TRBD1. Trimming removed 7 bases from V and 5 bases from J; junction bases left unmatched: 11. The CDR3 is 14 residues long. Germline V lookup: CDR1 SGHRS, CDR2 YFSETQ. CDR3 sequence reads: CASGMTGRGETQYF. DNA for the CDR3: TGCGCCAGCGGAATGACAGGGAGAGGGGAGACCCAGTACTTC.

This rearrangement joins TRBV28 to TRBJ2-7, with 12 bases identical to TRBD1. The germline V gene has CDR1 MDHEN and CDR2 SYDVKM. The J segment lost 6 bases and the V segment lost 6 bases, leaving 3 bases of the junction unmatched. The CDR3 covers 13 residues. The CDR3 sequence: CASRRGQGAEQYF. The DNA for the CDR3 is TGTGCCAGCAGGAGGGGACAGGGGGCCGAGCAGTACTTC. Full variable domain (remainder filled in from reference TRBV28 and TRBJ2-7): DVKVTQSSRYLVKRTGEKVFLECVQDMDHENMFWYRQDPGLGLRLIYFSYDVKMKEKGDIPEGYSVSREKKERFSLILESASTNQTSMYLCASRRGQGAEQYFGPGTRLTVT.

J is TRBJ1-2 and V is TRBV6-1; a possible D gene is TRBD1 (6 bases). The length of the CDR3 is 12 residues. Germline V gene sequence: CDR1 MNHNS, CDR2 SASEGT. Trimming removed 8 bases from V and 8 bases from J, with 15 bases in between. The CDR3 reads CASLRSGGGYTF. In DNA form, the CDR3 reads TGTGCCAGCCTGAGATCTGGGGGCGGCTACACCTTC.

V usage is TRBV4-1 and J usage is TRBJ2-7; 10 bases map to TRBD2. J was trimmed by 4 bases and V by 0 bases; bases with no gene match: 6. Germline-derived CDR1 and CDR2 are MGHRA and YSYEKL. The CDR3 length is 16 residues. The CDR3 sequence is CASSQDLAGAQYEQYF. In DNA form, the CDR3 reads TGCGCCAGCAGCCAAGACCTAGCGGGGGCTCAATACGAGCAGTACTTC.

The chain has TRBV5-1 and TRBJ1-5; TRBD1 matches 7 bases. Germline V gene lookup returns CDR1 SGHRS and CDR2 YFSETQ. The V segment lost 4 bases and the J segment 8 bases; nucleotides outside the gene matches: 9. This CDR3 comprises 14 residues. In DNA form, the CDR3 reads TGCGCCAGCAGCATCTACAGGGGACGGGAGCCCCAGCATTTT. This codes for CASSIYRGREPQHF.

The chain links TRBV15 to TRBJ1-3; D remains ambiguous. Trimming shortened V by 0 bases and J by 0 bases, and 6 bases separated the two germline ends. The CDR3 contains 15 residues. Germline V gene lookup returns CDR1 LNHNV and CDR2 YYDKDF (reference sequence). CDR3 sequence: CATSRDASSGNTIYF. The CDR3 region has the DNA TGTGCCACCAGCAGAGATGCGAGCTCTGGAAACACCATATATTTT.

The chain links TRBV5-1 to TRBJ2-1; TRBD2 agrees at 16 bases. CDR1 is SGHRS, CDR2 YFSETQ, per germline. With V trimmed by 4 bases and J by 7 bases, 5 bases remained unmatched. This CDR3 contains 16 residues. The CDR3 is CASSPGTSGGVNEQFF. In nucleotides, the CDR3 is TGCGCCAGCAGCCCAGGGACTAGCGGGGGGGTAAATGAGCAGTTCTTC.

This chain connects TRBV7-6 to TRBJ2-7; 11 positions agree with TRBD1. V gave up 4 bases and J gave up 1 base; unmatched junction bases: 3. Germline CDR1 is SGHVS and CDR2 is FNYEAQ. CDR3 length equals 15 residues. CDR3 region: CASSWTGGVSYEQYF. As DNA, the CDR3 is TGTGCCAGCAGCTGGACAGGGGGCGTATCCTACGAGCAGTACTTC.

V and J are TRBV4-1 and TRBJ2-1; the match to TRBD2 covers 9 bases. CDR1 and CDR2 from the germline V gene are MGHRA and YSYEKL. V lost 1 base to trimming and J lost 2 bases; unmatched junction nucleotides: 0. The CDR3 is 15 residues long. CDR3 protein: CASSQGLAAYNEQFF. As DNA, the CDR3 is TGCGCCAGCAGCCAAGGACTAGCGGCCTACAATGAGCAGTTCTTC.

This rearrangement joins TRBV19 to TRBJ1-2, with D uncertain. This CDR3 contains 14 residues. Germline loops: CDR1 LNHDA, CDR2 SQIVND (reference sequence). Trimming cost V 5 bases and J 4 bases, with 14 bases left between them. The CDR3 region is CASSYLYTLYGYTF. The CDR3, as DNA: TGTGCCAGTAGTTATCTCTATACCCTCTATGGCTACACCTTC.

The rearrangement uses TRBV4-1 and TRBJ1-4, with a possible D match to TRBD1 (6 bases). This CDR3 region has 17 residues. Trimming shortened V by 0 bases and J by 4 bases, and 15 bases separated the two germline ends. Per germline, CDR1 MGHRA and CDR2 YSYEKL. The CDR3 DNA is TGCGCCAGCAGCCAAGAGGCGGGGGCAATAGGTAATGAAAAACTGTTTTTT. This codes for CASSQEAGAIGNEKLFF.

The rearrangement links TRBV11-2 to TRBJ1-2; no definite D call. The CDR3 totals 15 residues. The V and J ends lost 4 bases and 3 bases respectively, with 15 bases between them. Germline lookup yields CDR1 SGHAT and CDR2 FQNNGV. The CDR3 loop is CASSSLVRSYYGYTF. CDR3 DNA: TGTGCCAGCAGCTCCTTGGTAAGGAGTTACTATGGCTACACCTTC.

This rearrangement joins TRBV4-3 to TRBJ2-2; D gene ambiguous. The V end lost 1 base, the J end lost 7 bases, and 7 bases lay between the germline ends. This CDR3 is built from 13 residues. Germline CDR1 LGHNA, CDR2 YSLEER. CDR3 residues: CASSQVSVGELFF. For the CDR3, the DNA is TGCGCCAGCAGCCAAGTCAGTGTCGGGGAGCTGTTTTTT.

V is TRBV5-8 and J is TRBJ1-2; 7 bases are a match to TRBD1. J was trimmed by 4 bases and V by 4 bases; bases with no gene match: 4. This CDR3 comprises 13 residues. Germline CDR1 is SGHTS and CDR2 is YDEGEE. The CDR3 is CASSEDRVYGYTF. The CDR3, as DNA: TGTGCCAGCAGCGAAGACAGGGTCTATGGCTACACCTTC.

The chain carries TRBV7-2 and TRBJ1-2; D perhaps matches TRBD1 (6 bases). This CDR3 region has 13 residues. Germline lookup yields CDR1 SGHTA and CDR2 FQGNSA. The V and J ends lost 2 bases and 4 bases respectively, with 8 bases between them. The CDR3 protein is CASSLRQVYGYTF. CDR3 coding DNA: TGTGCCAGCAGCTTACGACAGGTCTATGGCTACACCTTC.

This rearrangement joins TRBV13 to TRBJ1-2, with D possibly being TRBD1 (5 bases). Trimming left V 11 bases short and J 3 bases short, with 16 bases between. The CDR3 runs to 13 residues. Germline V CDR1 and CDR2: PRHDT, FYEKMQ (reference sequence). In DNA, the CDR3 is TGTGCCGGGGCCTTGGGGCGCGACTATGGCTACACCTTC. Amino acids: CAGALGRDYGYTF.

The chain joins TRBV10-3 to TRBJ1-3; D unresolved. The CDR3 is 14 residues long. V was pared by 3 bases and J by 2 bases, with 8 bases between. Looked up from germline, CDR1 is ENHRY and CDR2 is SYGVKD. The CDR3 sequence is CAISDSATGNTIYF. The DNA of the CDR3 is TGTGCCATCAGTGATTCTGCGACTGGAAACACCATATATTTT.

As DNA, the CDR3 is TGTGCCAGCAGCGTAGAGGCTAGCGGGAGGAGTACAGATACGCAGTATTTT. It yields the protein CASSVEASGRSTDTQYF. The gene calls are TRBV9 and TRBJ2-3; 11 bases line up with TRBD2. The V gene end was trimmed by 0 bases and the J gene end by 3 bases; junction bases not matched to a gene: 6. Germline V CDR1 and CDR2: SGDLS, YYNGEE. The CDR3 consists of 17 residues.

The chain uses TRBV28 and TRBJ2-7; perhaps TRBD2 as D (7 bases). The CDR3 has 15 amino acids. V was cut by 7 bases and J by 5 bases, with 21 bases left in between. Germline CDR1 is MDHEN and CDR2 is SYDVKM. CDR3 protein: CASTPWPREGDEQYF. CDR3 bases: TGTGCCAGCACCCCTTGGCCCAGGGAGGGGGACGAGCAGTACTTC.

The chain uses TRBV18 and TRBJ1-1, with 9 bases matching TRBD1. V dropped 6 bases and J dropped 4; count of bases not matched to a gene: 6. CDR1 KGHSH and CDR2 LQKENI come from the germline V gene. The CDR3 is made up of 14 amino acids. The CDR3 region is CASSLGTGSTEAFF. Written as DNA, the CDR3 is TGTGCCAGCTCGTTAGGGACAGGGAGCACTGAAGCTTTCTTT.

The chain combines TRBV9 with TRBJ2-7, with unresolved D. V was shortened by 0 bases and J by 0 bases, with 10 bases between the two germline ends. The CDR3 runs 15 residues. Germline V gene sequence: CDR1 SGDLS, CDR2 YYNGEE. CDR3 sequence reads: CASSVGESFSYEQYF. The CDR3 region has the DNA TGTGCCAGCAGCGTAGGAGAGTCGTTCTCCTACGAGCAGTACTTC.

V is TRBV29-1 and J is TRBJ2-5, with 13 bases fitting TRBD2. The CDR3 consists of 13 residues. Losses at the gene ends were 5 bases for V and 5 bases for J; bases not matched to a gene: 2. In germline, CDR1 is SQVTM, CDR2 ANQGSEA. CDR3 residues: CSVRTSGSETQYF. For the CDR3, the DNA is TGCAGCGTTAGGACTAGCGGGAGTGAGACCCAGTACTTC.

This chain links TRBV4-2 with TRBJ2-4; a weak D match, TRBD2 (6 bases). Trimming left V 3 bases short and J 7 bases short, with 10 bases between. The CDR3 extends over 13 amino acids. Looked up from germline, CDR1 is LGHNA and CDR2 is YNFKEQ. The CDR3 bases are TGTGCCAGCAGCCAGCCGGGGGAGAACATTCAGTACTTC. The encoded protein is CASSQPGENIQYF.